The rows below give T cell receptor beta chains drawn from one sample of a study of Graves' ophthalmopathy and Graves' hyperthyroidism. TCRdb independently ran MiXCR on the multiplex PCR reads; one entry per CDR3 protein. The sample lists about 500,000 distinct CDR3 sequences, under 15% seen once, with over 8% in the top ten. The sample consisted of blood. These TCRs come from a woman aged 30 to 39 with Graves' ophthalmopathy. Both conserved end residues are part of each CDR3. A D gene is named only where the DNA matches it firmly. Clone size is given for some rows only: seen once, a few or many times, or a class if the clone is expanded.

D gene,J gene,V gene,clone size,CDR3 DNA,CDR3 protein
-,TRBJ1-1,TRBV11-3,many,TGTGCCAGCAGTCACCTGCAGGAGTTTAGCACTGAAGCTTTCTTT,CASSHLQEFSTEAFF
-,TRBJ2-1,TRBV3-1,few,TGTGCCAGCGGCAGGGGTTCCTACAATGAGCAGTTCTTC,CASGRGSYNEQFF
TRBD1,TRBJ1-1,TRBV12-3/TRBV12-4,many,TGTGCCAGCAGTGCCCCGGGACAGGGGGCTGCTGAAGCTTTCTTT,CASSAPGQGAAEAFF
TRBD1,TRBJ2-7,TRBV6-1,many,TGTGCCAGCAGTGGGGGGGACAGGATCGCCTGGGACGAGCAGTACTTC,CASSGGDRIAWDEQYF
TRBD1,TRBJ1-2,TRBV19,-,TGTGCCACCAAGGAGGGGGCAGACTATGGCTACACCTTC,CATKEGADYGYTF
-,TRBJ1-1,TRBV28,many,TGTGCCAGCAGTTTAGTCAAGAACACTGAAGCTTTCTTT,CASSLVKNTEAFF
TRBD1,TRBJ1-2,TRBV5-1,-,TGCGCCAGCAGCGAGGACAGGACTATTGGCTACACCTTC,CASSEDRTIGYTF
-,TRBJ1-1,TRBV7-8,many,TGTGCCAGCAGCTTAGTACCAGGGAACACTGAAGCTTTCTTT,CASSLVPGNTEAFF
TRBD2,TRBJ2-2,TRBV5-1,few,TGCGCCAGCAGCTCACTCAGACTAGCGGGGACCGGGGAGCTGTTTTTT,CASSSLRLAGTGELFF
-,TRBJ2-4,TRBV6-5,many,TGTGCCAGCAGTTCGGAGAGGGGAAACATTCAGTACTTC,CASSSERGNIQYF
-,TRBJ1-5,TRBV6-5,many,TGTGCCAGCAGTTACGTGGGGGGCTTCGGCAATCAGCCCCAGCATTTT,CASSYVGGFGNQPQHF
TRBD1,TRBJ1-6,TRBV2,-,TGTGCCAGCAGCGGGACAGGGGGTTTGAATTCACCCCTCCACTTT,CASSGTGGLNSPLHF
-,TRBJ1-5,TRBV28,many,TGTGCCAGCAGCGCCCCGGAGGGCCTGAATCAGCCCCAGCATTTT,CASSAPEGLNQPQHF
-,TRBJ2-5,TRBV7-2,many,TGTGCCAGCAGCTTAGGAGACCCAGAGACCCAGTACTTC,CASSLGDPETQYF
-,TRBJ2-7,TRBV2,many,TGTGCCAGCAGGCAGTACGAGCAGTACTTC,CASRQYEQYF
-,TRBJ2-5,TRBV6-1,many,TGTGCCAGCAGTGCTGCAGGGTCCCGAGAGACCCAGTACTTC,CASSAAGSRETQYF
TRBD2,TRBJ2-5,TRBV20-1,-,TGCAGTGCAAGACTAGCGGGAGAGGAATCCTTCATCCCAGAGACCCAGTACTTC,CSARLAGEESFIPETQYF
-,TRBJ1-2,TRBV20-1,many,TGCAGTGCTCCCGGACACAACTATGGCTACACCTTC,CSAPGHNYGYTF
-,TRBJ2-2,TRBV7-3,many,TGTGCCAGCAGCTTAACGTCCCAGGGTATTACCGGGGAGCTGTTTTTT,CASSLTSQGITGELFF
-,TRBJ2-7,TRBV11-2,few,TGTGCCAGCAGCTTATCAGGGCGCCCCTACGAGCAGTACTTC,CASSLSGRPYEQYF
TRBD1,TRBJ1-2,TRBV11-1,many,TGTGCCAGCAGCTTAGCAGCGGGACAGGGGTTTAATGGCTACACCTTC,CASSLAAGQGFNGYTF
TRBD1,TRBJ1-2,TRBV6-4,many,TGTGCCAGCAGTGATCGGATACAGGGGGTTATCGACTATGGCTACACCTTC,CASSDRIQGVIDYGYTF
-,TRBJ2-4,TRBV6-1,few,TGTGCCAGCACCGAGGACGGATTTCTAGCCAAAAACATTCAGTACTTC,CASTEDGFLAKNIQYF
-,TRBJ2-7,TRBV6-1,many,TGTGCCAGCAGTGAACTGGGGCCCTCCGTCTACGAGCAGTACTTC,CASSELGPSVYEQYF
-,TRBJ2-2,TRBV11-3,many,TGTGCCAGCAGCTATCTTCGGACAGAAGGGCTTGGGGAGCTGTTTTTT,CASSYLRTEGLGELFF
-,TRBJ1-5,TRBV7-2,few,TGTGCCAGCAGCTCGCTCCGGGTGTTTGGCCAGCCCCAGCATTTT,CASSSLRVFGQPQHF
TRBD1,TRBJ2-7,TRBV20-1,many,TGCAGTGCTAGAGCAACCGGGACAGCCTACGAGCAGTACTTC,CSARATGTAYEQYF
-,TRBJ2-5,TRBV12-3/TRBV12-4,many,TGTGCCAGCAGTGATACGGCTAAAGAGTGGTCTCAAGAGACCCAGTACTTC,CASSDTAKEWSQETQYF
TRBD1,TRBJ1-5,TRBV28,many,TGTGCCAGCAGGAGACCCCTATACCGGGACAGAAACAATCAGCCCCAGCATTTT,CASRRPLYRDRNNQPQHF
-,TRBJ1-2,TRBV19,many,TGTGCCAGTAATGTGGGGCGGAACTATGGCTACACCTTC,CASNVGRNYGYTF
TRBD2,TRBJ2-7,TRBV6-5,few,TGTGCCAGCAGTTACTATAGCGGGAGGGCCTACGAGCAGTACTTC,CASSYYSGRAYEQYF
-,TRBJ1-1,TRBV6-4,many,TGTGCCAGCAGTGACGGGGAGAACACTGAAGCTTTCTTT,CASSDGENTEAFF
-,TRBJ2-2,TRBV6-5,many,TGTGCCAGCAGTTACTTCGGGGAGCTGTTTTTT,CASSYFGELFF
-,TRBJ2-7,TRBV6-5,many,TGTGCCAGCAGTTACGATGACGCTTTCTACGAGCAGTACTTC,CASSYDDAFYEQYF
-,TRBJ2-7,TRBV2,many,TGTGCCACCAGACAGGGAGGACCCTACGAGCAGTACTTC,CATRQGGPYEQYF
TRBD1,TRBJ2-5,TRBV24-1,-,TGTGCCACCCGGGACAGGTATAGTGAGACCCAGTACTTC,CATRDRYSETQYF
TRBD1,TRBJ2-7,TRBV20-1,once,TGCAGTGCTCCCCCCCCGGGACAGGGGCAATACGAGCAGTACTTC,CSAPPPGQGQYEQYF
-,TRBJ2-7,TRBV30,many,TGTGCCTGGAGTCCGGAATTCGGGTCGGTCCACGAGCAGTACTTC,CAWSPEFGSVHEQYF
TRBD1,TRBJ1-2,TRBV12-3/TRBV12-4,many,TGTGCCAGCAGAGGGAAGGACAGGGGATGGTATAGCTACACCTTC,CASRGKDRGWYSYTF
TRBD2,TRBJ2-2,TRBV4-1,-,TGCGCCAGCAGCCAAATTAGCGGGAGCACCGGGGAGCTGTTTTTT,CASSQISGSTGELFF
-,TRBJ1-1,TRBV4-1,many,TGCGCCAGCAGCCCCCCGCTGGGTGGCACTGAAGCTTTCTTT,CASSPPLGGTEAFF
-,TRBJ2-4,TRBV19,-,TGTGCCAGTAGCACGGTCGCCCAAGGCAACATTCAGTACTTC,CASSTVAQGNIQYF
TRBD2,TRBJ2-7,TRBV10-3,few,TGTGCCACCTTCCCCTTTTCTAGCGGGGCCGACTACGAGCAGTACTTC,CATFPFSSGADYEQYF
-,TRBJ1-2,TRBV6-2/TRBV6-3,-,TGTGCCAGCAGGCCGACCATTAACTATGGCTACACCTTC,CASRPTINYGYTF
-,TRBJ1-2,TRBV12-3/TRBV12-4,few,TGTGCCAGCAGTTTAGTCACTACGAACTATGGCTACACCTTC,CASSLVTTNYGYTF
-,TRBJ1-5,TRBV12-3/TRBV12-4,-,TGTGCCAGCAGCTGGCTCGGAAGGGTACTACTGTCCCAGCATTTT,CASSWLGRVLLSQHF
TRBD2,TRBJ2-7,TRBV30,many,TGTGCCTGGAGTGGCCCTAGCGGGACCCCCGCCTACGAGCAGTACTTC,CAWSGPSGTPAYEQYF
-,TRBJ1-2,TRBV24-1,many,TGTGCCACCAGTGATCGAGCAGTCTATGGCTACACCTTC,CATSDRAVYGYTF
-,TRBJ2-7,TRBV28,many,TGTGCCAGCAGACAGGGTGTCACCTACGAGCAGTACTTC,CASRQGVTYEQYF
-,TRBJ1-6,TRBV12-3/TRBV12-4,many,TGTGCCAGCACCCAGAATTATAATTCACCCCTCCACTTT,CASTQNYNSPLHF